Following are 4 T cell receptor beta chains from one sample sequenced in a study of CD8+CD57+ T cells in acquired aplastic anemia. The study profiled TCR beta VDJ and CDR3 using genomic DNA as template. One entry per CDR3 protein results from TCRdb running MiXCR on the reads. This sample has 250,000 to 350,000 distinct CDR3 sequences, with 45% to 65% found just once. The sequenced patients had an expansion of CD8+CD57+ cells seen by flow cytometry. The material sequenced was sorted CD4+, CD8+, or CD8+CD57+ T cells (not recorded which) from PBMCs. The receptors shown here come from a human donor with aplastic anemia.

This CDR3 reads CSASALDSKETQYF. As DNA, the CDR3 is TGCAGTGCTAGTGCCCTGGACAGCAAAGAGACCCAGTACTTC. The chain recombines TRBV20-1 with TRBJ2-5; tentative D call: TRBD1 (6 bases). Germline assignment: CDR1 DFQATT and CDR2 SNEGSKA (reference sequence). The CDR3 has 14 residues. V dropped 3 bases and J dropped 3 bases, with 14 bases sitting between them.

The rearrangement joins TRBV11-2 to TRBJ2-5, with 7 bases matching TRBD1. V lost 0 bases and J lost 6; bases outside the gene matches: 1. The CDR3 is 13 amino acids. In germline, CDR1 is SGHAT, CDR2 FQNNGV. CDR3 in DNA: TGTGCCAGCAGCTTAGAAGGGGGCAAGACCCAGTACTTC. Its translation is CASSLEGGKTQYF.

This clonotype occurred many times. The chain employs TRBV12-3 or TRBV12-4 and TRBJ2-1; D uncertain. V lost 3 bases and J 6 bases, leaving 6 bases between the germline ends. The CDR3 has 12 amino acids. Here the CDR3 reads CASSFNSNEQFF. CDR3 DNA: TGTGCCAGCAGTTTTAACTCCAATGAGCAGTTCTTC.

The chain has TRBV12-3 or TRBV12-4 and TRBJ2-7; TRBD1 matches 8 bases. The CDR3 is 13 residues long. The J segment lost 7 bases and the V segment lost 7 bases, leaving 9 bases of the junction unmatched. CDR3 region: CASTKGQELEQYF. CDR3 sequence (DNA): TGTGCCAGCACCAAGGGACAGGAACTAGAGCAGTACTTC.